One sample yielded the 3 T cell receptor beta chains listed below, sequenced in a study of blood T cell repertoires in COVID-19. Profiling relied on immunoSEQ multiplex PCR, and the TCRdb table lists in-frame clones only, not all of them. The profile covers over 40,000 clones, with roughly 89% appearing a single time and approximately 5.9% taken by the ten largest. Sequenced sample: peripheral blood. These receptors originate from a man aged 65-85 years with active COVID-19.

This chain connects TRBV5-1 to TRBJ2-6, with D tentatively TRBD2 (5 bases). Germline values: CDR1 SGHRS, CDR2 YFSETQ. The CDR3 consists of 15 residues. Deletions cut 9 bases from V and 7 bases from J, with 20 bases between. CDR3 sequence reads: CATGPNLGSANVLTF. In DNA form, the CDR3 reads TGCGCCACCGGTCCCAATCTGGGGAGCGCCAACGTCCTGACTTTC.

The V and J genes are TRBV5-6 and TRBJ2-5; D gene ambiguous. The CDR3 is 13 residues long. Per the germline V gene, CDR1 is SGHDT and CDR2 is YYEEEE. V was clipped by 2 bases and J by 7 bases, with 12 bases between them. This chain's CDR3 is CASSFGVSGTQYF. The CDR3 nucleotides are TGTGCCAGCAGCTTCGGAGTCAGTGGGACCCAGTACTTC.

V gene TRBV6-2 or TRBV6-3 combines with J gene TRBJ2-3; a weak D match, TRBD2 (6 bases). The germline gives CDR1 MNHEY, CDR2 SVGEGT. Trimming took off 2 bases at V and 5 bases at J, with 11 bases between the two ends. The CDR3 runs 14 residues. CDR3 bases: TGTGCCAGCAGTTACGGCGGGGACGGAGATACGCAGTATTTT. Translating gives CASSYGGDGDTQYF.